The present entry profiles one T cell receptor beta chain with its context. What it binds is not known. The protocol was immunoSEQ multiplex PCR, while the TCRdb copy is restricted to in-frame clones and leaves out a portion. The sample holds 100,000 to 150,000 clones, 75% to 90% seen once. V gave up 7 bases and J gave up 4 bases; unmatched junction bases: 12. Germline CDR1 and CDR2: LNHDA and SQIVND (reference sequence). The CDR3 totals 16 residues. The entry originates in a study of T cell responses to AZD1222 COVID-19 vaccine. General observations from the study: There were vaccine-associated CD4 TCRs across spike, dominant at 160-218 and 743-854.

The starting material was peripheral blood, obtained on day 0 of MenACWY control vaccination. The chain uses TRBV19 and TRBJ2-3; 9 positions agree with TRBD2. The TCR comes from an adult in good health. The CDR3 coding sequence is TGTGCCAGTAAAATGCTTGCGGGAGGGGGGGCAGATACGCAGTATTTT. Translation: CASKMLAGGGADTQYF.